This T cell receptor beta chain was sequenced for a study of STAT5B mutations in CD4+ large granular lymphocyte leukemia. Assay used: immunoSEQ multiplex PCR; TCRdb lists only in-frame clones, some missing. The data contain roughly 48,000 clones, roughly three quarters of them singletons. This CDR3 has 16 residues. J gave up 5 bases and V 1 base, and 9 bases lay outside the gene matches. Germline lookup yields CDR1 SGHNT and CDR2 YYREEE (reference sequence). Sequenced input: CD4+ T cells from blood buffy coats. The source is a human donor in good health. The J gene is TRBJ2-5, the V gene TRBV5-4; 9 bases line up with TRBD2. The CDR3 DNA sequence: TGTGCCAGCAGCTTGTTGGCGGGGGGGCCCTGGGAGACCCAGTACTTC. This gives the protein CASSLLAGGPWETQYF.